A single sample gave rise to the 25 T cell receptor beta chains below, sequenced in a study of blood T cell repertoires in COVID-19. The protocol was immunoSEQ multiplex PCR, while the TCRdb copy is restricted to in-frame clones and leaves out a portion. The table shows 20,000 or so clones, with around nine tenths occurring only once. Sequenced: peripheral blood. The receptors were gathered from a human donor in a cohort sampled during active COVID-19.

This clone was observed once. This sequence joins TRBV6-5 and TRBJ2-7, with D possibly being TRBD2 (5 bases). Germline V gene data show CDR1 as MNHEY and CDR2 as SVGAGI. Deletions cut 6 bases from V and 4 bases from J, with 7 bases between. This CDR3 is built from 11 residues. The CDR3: CASRGAYEQYF. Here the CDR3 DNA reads TGTGCCAGCAGGGGAGCATACGAGCAGTACTTC.

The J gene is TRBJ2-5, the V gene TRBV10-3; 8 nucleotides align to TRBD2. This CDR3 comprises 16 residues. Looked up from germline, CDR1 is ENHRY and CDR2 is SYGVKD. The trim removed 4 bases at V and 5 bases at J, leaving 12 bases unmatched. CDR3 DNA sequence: TGTGCCATCAGTGTCCCGTCGAGCGGGGGCCGGGAGACCCAGTACTTC. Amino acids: CAISVPSSGGRETQYF.

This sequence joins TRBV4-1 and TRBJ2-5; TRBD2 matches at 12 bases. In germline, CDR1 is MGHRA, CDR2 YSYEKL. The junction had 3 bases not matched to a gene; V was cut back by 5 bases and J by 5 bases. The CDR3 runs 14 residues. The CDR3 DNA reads TGCGCCAGCAGCGGTGGACTAGCGGGGGAGACCCAGTACTTC. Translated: CASSGGLAGETQYF.

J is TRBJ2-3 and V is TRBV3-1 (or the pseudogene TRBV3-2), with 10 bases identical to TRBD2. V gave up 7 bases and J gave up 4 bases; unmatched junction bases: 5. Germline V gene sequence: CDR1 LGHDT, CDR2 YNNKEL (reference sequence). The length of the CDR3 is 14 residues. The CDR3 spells CASMSGGAADTQYF. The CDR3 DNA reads TGTGCCAGCATGAGCGGGGGGGCCGCAGATACGCAGTATTTT.

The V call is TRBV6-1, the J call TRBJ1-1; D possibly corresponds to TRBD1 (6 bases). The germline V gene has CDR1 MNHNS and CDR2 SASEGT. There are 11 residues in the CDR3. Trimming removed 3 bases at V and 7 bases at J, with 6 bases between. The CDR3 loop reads CASSDRGEAFF. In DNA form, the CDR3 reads TGTGCCAGCAGTGACAGGGGTGAAGCTTTCTTT.

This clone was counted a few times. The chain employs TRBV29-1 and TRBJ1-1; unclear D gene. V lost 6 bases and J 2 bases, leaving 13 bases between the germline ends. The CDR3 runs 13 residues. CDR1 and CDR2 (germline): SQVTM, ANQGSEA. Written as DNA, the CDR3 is TGCAGCGTCCGGTTACCCCTTAACACTGAAGCTTTCTTT. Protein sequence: CSVRLPLNTEAFF. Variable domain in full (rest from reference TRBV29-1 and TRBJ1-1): SAVISQKPSRDICQRGTSLTIQCQVDSQVTMMFWYRQQPGQSLTLIATANQGSEATYESGFVIDKFPISRPNLTFSTLTVSNMSPEDSSIYLCSVRLPLNTEAFFGQGTRLTVV.

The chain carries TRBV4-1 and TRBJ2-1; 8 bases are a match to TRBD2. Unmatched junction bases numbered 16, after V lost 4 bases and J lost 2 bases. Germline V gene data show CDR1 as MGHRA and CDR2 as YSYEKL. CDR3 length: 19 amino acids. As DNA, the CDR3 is TGCGCCAGCAGCCTCAACAAGATCTCAGCGGGGGCAGCCTACAATGAGCAGTTCTTC. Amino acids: CASSLNKISAGAAYNEQFF.

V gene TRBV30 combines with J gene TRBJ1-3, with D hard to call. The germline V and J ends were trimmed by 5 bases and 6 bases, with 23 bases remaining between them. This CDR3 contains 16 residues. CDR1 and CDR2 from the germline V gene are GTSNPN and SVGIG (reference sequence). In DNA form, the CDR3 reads TGTGCCTGGGGAACCGGACTCGGGGAGAGTGTAAACACCATATATTTT. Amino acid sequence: CAWGTGLGESVNTIYF.

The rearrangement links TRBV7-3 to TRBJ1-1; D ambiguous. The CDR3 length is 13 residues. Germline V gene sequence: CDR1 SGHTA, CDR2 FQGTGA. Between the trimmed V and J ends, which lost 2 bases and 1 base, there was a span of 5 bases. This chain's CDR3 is CASSLSENTEAFF. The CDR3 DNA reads TGTGCCAGCAGCTTATCAGAGAACACTGAAGCTTTCTTT.

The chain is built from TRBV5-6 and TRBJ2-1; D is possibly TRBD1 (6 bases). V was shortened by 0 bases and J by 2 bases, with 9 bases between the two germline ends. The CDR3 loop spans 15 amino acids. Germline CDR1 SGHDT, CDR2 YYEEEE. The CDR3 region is CASSLVQGTYNEQFF. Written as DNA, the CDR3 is TGTGCCAGCAGCTTGGTACAGGGCACCTACAATGAGCAGTTCTTC.

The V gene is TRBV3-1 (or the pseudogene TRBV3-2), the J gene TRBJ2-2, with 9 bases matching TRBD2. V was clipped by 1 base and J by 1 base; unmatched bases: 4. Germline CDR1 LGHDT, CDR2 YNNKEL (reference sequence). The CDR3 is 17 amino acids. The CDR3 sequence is CASSQAASGKNTGELFF. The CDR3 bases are TGTGCCAGCAGCCAAGCCGCTAGCGGGAAGAACACCGGGGAGCTGTTTTTT.

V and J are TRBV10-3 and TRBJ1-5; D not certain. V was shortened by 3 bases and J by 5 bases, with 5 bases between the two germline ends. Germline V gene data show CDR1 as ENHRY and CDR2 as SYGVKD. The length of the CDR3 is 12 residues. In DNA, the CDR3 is TGTGCCATCAGTGATCGTTATCAGCCCCAGCATTTT. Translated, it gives CAISDRYQPQHF.

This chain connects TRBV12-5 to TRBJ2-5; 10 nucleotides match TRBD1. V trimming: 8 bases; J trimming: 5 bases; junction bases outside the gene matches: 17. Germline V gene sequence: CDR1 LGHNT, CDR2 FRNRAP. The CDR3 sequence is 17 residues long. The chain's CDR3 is CASYRDRGRDIYETQYF. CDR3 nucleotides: TGTGCTAGTTACCGGGACAGGGGAAGGGATATCTACGAGACCCAGTACTTC.

CDR3 in amino acids: CASSQGSMGLEQYF. The CDR3 bases are TGTGCCAGCAGCCAGGGAAGTATGGGGCTCGAGCAGTACTTC. The chain employs TRBV5-6 and TRBJ2-7; possible D gene TRBD1, 5 bases. The germline CDR1 and CDR2 sequences are SGHDT and YYEEEE. This CDR3 has 14 amino acids. With 4 bases removed from V and 6 bases from J, the gap between germline ends came to 17 bases.

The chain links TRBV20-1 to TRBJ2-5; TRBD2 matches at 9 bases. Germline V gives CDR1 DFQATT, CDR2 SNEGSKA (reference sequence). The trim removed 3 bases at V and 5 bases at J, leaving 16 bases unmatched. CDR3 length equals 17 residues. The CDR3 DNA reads TGCAGTGCTAGTCGAAGCTTGGCGGGGGGGCAAGGGGAGACCCAGTACTTC. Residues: CSASRSLAGGQGETQYF.

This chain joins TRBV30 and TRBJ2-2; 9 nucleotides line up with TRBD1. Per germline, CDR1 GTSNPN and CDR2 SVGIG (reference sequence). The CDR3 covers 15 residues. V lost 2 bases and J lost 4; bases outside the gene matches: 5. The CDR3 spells CAWSRDRAGTGELFF. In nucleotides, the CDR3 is TGTGCCTGGAGTCGGGACAGGGCGGGCACCGGGGAGCTGTTTTTT.

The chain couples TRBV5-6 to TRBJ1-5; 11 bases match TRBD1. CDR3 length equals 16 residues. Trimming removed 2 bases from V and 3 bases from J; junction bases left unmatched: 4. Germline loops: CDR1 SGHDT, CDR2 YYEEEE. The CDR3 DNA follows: TGTGCCAGCAGCTTCGGACAGGGGGCCCTCAATCAGCCCCAGCATTTT. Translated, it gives CASSFGQGALNQPQHF. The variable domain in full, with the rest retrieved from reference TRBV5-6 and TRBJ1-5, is DAGVTQSPTHLIKTRGQQVTLRCSPKSGHDTVSWYQQALGQGPQFIFQYYEEEERQRGNFPDRFSGHQFPNYSSELNVNALLLGDSALYLCASSFGQGALNQPQHFGDGTRLSIL.

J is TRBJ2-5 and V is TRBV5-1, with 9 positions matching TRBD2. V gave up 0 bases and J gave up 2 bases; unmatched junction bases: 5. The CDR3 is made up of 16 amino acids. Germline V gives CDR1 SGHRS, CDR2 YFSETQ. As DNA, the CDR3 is TGCGCCAGCAGCTTGGAAGCGGGGGGCCCTCAAGAGACCCAGTACTTC. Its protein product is CASSLEAGGPQETQYF. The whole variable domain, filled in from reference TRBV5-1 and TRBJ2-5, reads KAGVTQTPRYLIKTRGQQVTLSCSPISGHRSVSWYQQTPGQGLQFLFEYFSETQRNKGNFPGRFSGRQFSNSRSEMNVSTLELGDSALYLCASSLEAGGPQETQYFGPGTRLLVL.

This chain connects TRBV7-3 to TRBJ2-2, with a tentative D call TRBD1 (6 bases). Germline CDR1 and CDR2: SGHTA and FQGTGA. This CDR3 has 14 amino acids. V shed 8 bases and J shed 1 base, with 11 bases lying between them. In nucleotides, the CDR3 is TGTGCCAGCGCGACGGACAGGAACACCGGGGAGCTGTTTTTT. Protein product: CASATDRNTGELFF.

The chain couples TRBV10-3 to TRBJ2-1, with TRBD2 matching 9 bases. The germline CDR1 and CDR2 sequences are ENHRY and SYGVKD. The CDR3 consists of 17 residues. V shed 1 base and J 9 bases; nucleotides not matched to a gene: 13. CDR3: CAISEWGGLASDGEQFF. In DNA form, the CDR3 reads TGTGCCATCAGTGAGTGGGGGGGACTAGCAAGTGACGGTGAGCAGTTCTTC.

CDR3 residues: CATVKGQENTEAFF. The CDR3, as DNA: TGTGCCACGGTAAAGGGACAGGAGAACACTGAAGCTTTCTTT. V and J are TRBV24-1 and TRBJ1-1; the match to TRBD1 covers 8 bases. The J segment lost 1 base and the V segment lost 10 bases, leaving 7 bases of the junction unmatched. Germline CDR1 is KGHDR and CDR2 is SFDVKD. This CDR3 has 14 amino acids.

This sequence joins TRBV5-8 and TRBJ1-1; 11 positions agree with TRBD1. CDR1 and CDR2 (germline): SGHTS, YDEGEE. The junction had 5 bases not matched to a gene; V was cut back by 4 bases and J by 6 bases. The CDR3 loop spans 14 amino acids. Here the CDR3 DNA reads TGTGCCAGCAGCGGGGACAGGGGGGTTTCTGAAGCTTTCTTT. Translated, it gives CASSGDRGVSEAFF. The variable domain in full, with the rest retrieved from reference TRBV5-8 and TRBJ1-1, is EAGVTQSPTHLIKTRGQQATLRCSPISGHTSVYWYQQALGLGLQFLLWYDEGEERNRGNFPPRFSGRQFPNYSSELNVNALELEDSALYLCASSGDRGVSEAFFGQGTRLTVV.

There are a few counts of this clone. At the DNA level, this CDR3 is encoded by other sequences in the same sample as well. Here the CDR3 reads CASSLGTGFGYTF. DNA for the CDR3: TGTGCCAGCAGTTTAGGGACAGGGTTTGGCTACACCTTC. The gene calls are TRBV27 and TRBJ1-2; 9 bases agree with TRBD1. The CDR3 has 13 residues. Trimming cost V 2 bases and J 7 bases; bases outside gene matches: 2. CDR1 MNHEY and CDR2 SMNVEV come from the germline V gene (reference sequence).

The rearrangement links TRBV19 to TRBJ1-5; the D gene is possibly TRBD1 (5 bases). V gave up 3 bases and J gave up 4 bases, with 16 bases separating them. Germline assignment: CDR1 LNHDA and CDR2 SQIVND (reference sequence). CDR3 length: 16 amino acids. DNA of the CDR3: TGTGCCAGTAGTATGGGGCCGGACCTGGGTAATCAGCCCCAGCATTTT. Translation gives CASSMGPDLGNQPQHF.

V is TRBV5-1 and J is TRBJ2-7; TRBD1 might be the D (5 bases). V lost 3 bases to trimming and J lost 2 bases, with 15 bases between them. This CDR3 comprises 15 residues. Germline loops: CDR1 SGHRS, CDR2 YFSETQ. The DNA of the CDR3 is TGCGCCAGCAGCTGGGGCTGGGGCGGTACCTACGAGCAGTACTTC. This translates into CASSWGWGGTYEQYF.